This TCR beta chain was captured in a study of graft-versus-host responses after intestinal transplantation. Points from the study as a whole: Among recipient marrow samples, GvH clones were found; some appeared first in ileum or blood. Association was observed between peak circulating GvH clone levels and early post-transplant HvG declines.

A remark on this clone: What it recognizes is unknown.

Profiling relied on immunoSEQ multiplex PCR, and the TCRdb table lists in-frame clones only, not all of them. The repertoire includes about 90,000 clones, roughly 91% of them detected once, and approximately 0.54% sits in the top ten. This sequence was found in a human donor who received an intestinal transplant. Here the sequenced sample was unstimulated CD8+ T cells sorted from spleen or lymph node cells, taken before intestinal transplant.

The CDR3 nucleotides are TGTGCCAGCAGCTTGGGGGGCCTCCCCTACTATGGCTACACCTTC. This codes for CASSLGGLPYYGYTF. This chain links TRBV5-4 with TRBJ1-2, with a tentative D call TRBD1 (5 bases). This CDR3 comprises 15 residues. Trimming cost V 0 bases and J 3 bases, with 12 bases left between them. Germline values: CDR1 SGHNT, CDR2 YYREEE (reference sequence).